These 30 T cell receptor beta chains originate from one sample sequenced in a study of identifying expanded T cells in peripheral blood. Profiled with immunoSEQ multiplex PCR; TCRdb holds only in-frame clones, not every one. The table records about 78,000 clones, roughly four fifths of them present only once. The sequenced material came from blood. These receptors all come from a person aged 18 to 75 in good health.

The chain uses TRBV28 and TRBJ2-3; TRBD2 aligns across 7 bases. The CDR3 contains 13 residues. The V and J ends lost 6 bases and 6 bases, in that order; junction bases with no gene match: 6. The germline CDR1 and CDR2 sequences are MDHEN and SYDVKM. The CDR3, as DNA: TGTGCCAGCAGAGGGAGGGGCCTGGATACGCAGTATTTT. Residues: CASRGRGLDTQYF.

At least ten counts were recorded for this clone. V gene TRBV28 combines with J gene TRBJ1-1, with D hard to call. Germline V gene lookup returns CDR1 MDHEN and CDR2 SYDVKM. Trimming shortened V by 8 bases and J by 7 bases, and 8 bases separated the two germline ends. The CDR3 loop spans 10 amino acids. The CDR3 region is CASASFEAFF. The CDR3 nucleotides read TGTGCCAGCGCCTCTTTTGAAGCTTTCTTT.

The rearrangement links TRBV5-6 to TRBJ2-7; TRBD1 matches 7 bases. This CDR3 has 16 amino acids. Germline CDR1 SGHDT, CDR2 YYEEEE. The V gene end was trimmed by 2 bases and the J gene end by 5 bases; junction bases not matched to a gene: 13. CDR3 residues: CASSFPQGDSLNEQYF. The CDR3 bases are TGTGCCAGCAGCTTCCCGCAGGGGGACAGTCTGAACGAGCAGTACTTC.

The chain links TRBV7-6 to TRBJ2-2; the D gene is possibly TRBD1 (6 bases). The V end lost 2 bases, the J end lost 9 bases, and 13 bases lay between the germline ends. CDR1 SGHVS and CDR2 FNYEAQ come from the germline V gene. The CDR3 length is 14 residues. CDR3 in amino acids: CASSLYGGQRELFF. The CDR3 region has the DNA TGTGCCAGCAGCTTATATGGGGGACAACGGGAGCTGTTTTTT. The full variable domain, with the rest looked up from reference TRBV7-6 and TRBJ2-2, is GAGVSQSPRYKVTKRGQDVALRCDPISGHVSLYWYRQALGQGPEFLTYFNYEAQQDKSGLPNDRFSAERPEGSISTLTIQRTEQRDSAMYRCASSLYGGQRELFFGEGSRLTVL.

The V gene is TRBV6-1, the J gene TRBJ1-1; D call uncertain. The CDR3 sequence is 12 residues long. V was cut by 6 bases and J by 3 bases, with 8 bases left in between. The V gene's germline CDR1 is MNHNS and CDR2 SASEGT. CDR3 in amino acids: CASSLRDTEAFF. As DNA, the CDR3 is TGTGCCAGCAGCCTTAGGGACACTGAAGCTTTCTTT.

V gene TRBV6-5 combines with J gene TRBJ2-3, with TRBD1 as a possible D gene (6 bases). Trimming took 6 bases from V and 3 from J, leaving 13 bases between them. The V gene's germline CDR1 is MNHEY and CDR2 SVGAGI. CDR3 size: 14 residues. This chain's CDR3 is CASSRGARTDTQYF. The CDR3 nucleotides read TGTGCCAGCAGCAGGGGCGCCCGAACAGATACGCAGTATTTT.

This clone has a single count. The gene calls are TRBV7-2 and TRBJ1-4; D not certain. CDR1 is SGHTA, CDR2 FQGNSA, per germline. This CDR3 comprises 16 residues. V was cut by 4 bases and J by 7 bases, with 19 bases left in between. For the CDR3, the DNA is TGTGCCAGCAGCTCGGCAGGACCCGGGTTGAGTGAAAAACTGTTTTTT. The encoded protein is CASSSAGPGLSEKLFF.

Written as DNA, the CDR3 is TGTGCCAGCAGCTTAGTCGCCGCCACACAGGGACGGGAGCAGTTCTTC. Translating gives CASSLVAATQGREQFF. V gene TRBV11-2 combines with J gene TRBJ2-1; weak D call: TRBD1 (6 bases). V was trimmed by 1 base and J by 10 bases, leaving 20 bases between them. CDR1 is SGHAT and CDR2 is FQNNGV in the germline V gene. The CDR3 has 16 residues.

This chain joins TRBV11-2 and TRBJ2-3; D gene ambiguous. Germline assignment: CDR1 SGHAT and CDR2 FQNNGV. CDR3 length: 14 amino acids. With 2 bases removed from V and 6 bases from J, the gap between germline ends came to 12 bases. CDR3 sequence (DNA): TGTGCCAGCAGCTTACTGGCAGTAGTGGATACGCAGTATTTT. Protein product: CASSLLAVVDTQYF. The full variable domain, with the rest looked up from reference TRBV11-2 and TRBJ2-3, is EAGVAQSPRYKIIEKRQSVAFWCNPISGHATLYWYQQILGQGPKLLIQFQNNGVVDDSQLPKDRFSAERLKGVDSTLKIQPAKLEDSAVYLCASSLLAVVDTQYFGPGTRLTVL.

CDR3: CSVRLAYEQFF. The CDR3 DNA reads TGCAGTGTCCGACTAGCGTATGAGCAGTTCTTC. The genes are TRBV20-1 and TRBJ2-1; 8 positions match TRBD2. Looked up from germline, CDR1 is DFQATT and CDR2 is SNEGSKA (reference sequence). The V gene end was trimmed by 7 bases and the J gene end by 8 bases; junction bases not matched to a gene: 4. The CDR3 runs to 11 residues.

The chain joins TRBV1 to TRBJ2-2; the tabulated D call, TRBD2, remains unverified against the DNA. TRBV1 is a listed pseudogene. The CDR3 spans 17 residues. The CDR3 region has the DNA TGCACCACCTGGCAGGGACTAGCGGGAGAGCCCACCGGGGAGCTGTTTTTT. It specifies CTTWQGLAGEPTGELFF.

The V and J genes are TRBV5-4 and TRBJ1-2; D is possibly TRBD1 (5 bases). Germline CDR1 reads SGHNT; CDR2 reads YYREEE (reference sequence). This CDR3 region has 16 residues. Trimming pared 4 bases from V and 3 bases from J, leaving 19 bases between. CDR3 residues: CASSPDTTVSHYGYTF. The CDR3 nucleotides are TGTGCCAGCAGCCCCGATACGACAGTCTCCCACTATGGCTACACCTTC.

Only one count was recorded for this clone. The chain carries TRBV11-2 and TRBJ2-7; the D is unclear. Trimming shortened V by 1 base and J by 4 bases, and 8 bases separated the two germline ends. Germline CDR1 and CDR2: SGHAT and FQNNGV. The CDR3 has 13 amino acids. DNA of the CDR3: TGTGCCAGCAGCTTAGGGCCCCTATACGAGCAGTACTTC. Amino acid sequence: CASSLGPLYEQYF.

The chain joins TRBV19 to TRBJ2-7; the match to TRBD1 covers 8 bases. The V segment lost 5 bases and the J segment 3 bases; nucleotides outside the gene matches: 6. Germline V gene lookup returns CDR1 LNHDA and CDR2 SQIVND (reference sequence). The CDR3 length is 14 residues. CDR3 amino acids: CASSPDRANYEQYF. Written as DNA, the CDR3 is TGTGCCAGTAGTCCGGACAGGGCCAACTACGAGCAGTACTTC. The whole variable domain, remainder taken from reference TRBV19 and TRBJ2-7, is DGGITQSPKYLFRKEGQNVTLSCEQNLNHDAMYWYRQDPGQGLRLIYYSQIVNDFQKGDIAEGYSVSREKKESFPLTVTSAQKNPTAFYLCASSPDRANYEQYFGPGTRLTVT.

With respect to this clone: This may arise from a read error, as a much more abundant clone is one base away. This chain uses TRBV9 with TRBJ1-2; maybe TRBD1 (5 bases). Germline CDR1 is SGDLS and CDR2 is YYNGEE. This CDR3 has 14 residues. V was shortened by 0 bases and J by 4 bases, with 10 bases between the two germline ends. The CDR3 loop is CASSVEGRVYGYTF. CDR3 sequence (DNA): TGTGCCAGCAGCGTAGAGGGGAGAGTCTATGGCTACACCTTC.

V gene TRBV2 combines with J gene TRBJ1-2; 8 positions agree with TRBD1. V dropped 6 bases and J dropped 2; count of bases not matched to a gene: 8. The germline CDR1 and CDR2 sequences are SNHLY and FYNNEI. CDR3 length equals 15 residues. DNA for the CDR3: TGTGCCAGCAGCAATGACAGGGGACTGAACTATGGCTACACCTTC. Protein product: CASSNDRGLNYGYTF. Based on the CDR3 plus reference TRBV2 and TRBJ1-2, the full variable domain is EPEVTQTPSHQVTQMGQEVILRCVPISNHLYFYWYRQILGQKVEFLVSFYNNEISEKSEIFDDQFSVERPDGSNFTLKIRSTKLEDSAMYFCASSNDRGLNYGYTFGSGTRLTVV.

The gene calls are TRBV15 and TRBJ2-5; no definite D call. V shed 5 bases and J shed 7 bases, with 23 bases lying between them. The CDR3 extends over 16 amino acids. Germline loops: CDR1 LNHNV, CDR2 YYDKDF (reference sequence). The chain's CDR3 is CATSGFKGPLEGTQYF. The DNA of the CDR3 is TGTGCCACCAGCGGATTTAAAGGACCTCTAGAAGGGACCCAGTACTTC.

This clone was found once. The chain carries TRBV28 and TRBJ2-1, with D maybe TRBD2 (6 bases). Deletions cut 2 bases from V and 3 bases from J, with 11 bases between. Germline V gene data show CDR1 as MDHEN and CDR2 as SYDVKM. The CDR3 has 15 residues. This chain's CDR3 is CASSLPGEDYNEQFF. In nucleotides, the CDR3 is TGTGCCAGCAGTTTACCGGGAGAGGACTACAATGAGCAGTTCTTC.

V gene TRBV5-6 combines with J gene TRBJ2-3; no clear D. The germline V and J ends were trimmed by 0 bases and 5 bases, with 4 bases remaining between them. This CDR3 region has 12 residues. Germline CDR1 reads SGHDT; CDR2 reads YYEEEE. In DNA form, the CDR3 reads TGTGCCAGCAGCTTGGAAAGAGATACGCAGTATTTT. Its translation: CASSLERDTQYF.

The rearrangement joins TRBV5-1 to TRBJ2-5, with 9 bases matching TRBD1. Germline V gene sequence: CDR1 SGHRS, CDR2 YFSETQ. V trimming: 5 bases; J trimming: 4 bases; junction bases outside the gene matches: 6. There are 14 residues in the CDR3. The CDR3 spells CASSFGQGRETQYF. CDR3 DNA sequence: TGCGCCAGCAGTTTCGGACAGGGGAGAGAGACCCAGTACTTC.

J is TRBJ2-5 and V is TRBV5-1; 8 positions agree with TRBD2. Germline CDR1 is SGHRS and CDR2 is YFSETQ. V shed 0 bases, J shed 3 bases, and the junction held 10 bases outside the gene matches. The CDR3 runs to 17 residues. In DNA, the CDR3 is TGCGCCAGCAGCTTGGAACTGACTAAGCGGGGGAAAGAGACCCAGTACTTC. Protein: CASSLELTKRGKETQYF.

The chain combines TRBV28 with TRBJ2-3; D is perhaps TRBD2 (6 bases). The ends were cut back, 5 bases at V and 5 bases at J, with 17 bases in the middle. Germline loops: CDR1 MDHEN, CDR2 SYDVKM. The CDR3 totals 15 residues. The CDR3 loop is CASSILRDSLDTQYF. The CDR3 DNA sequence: TGTGCCAGCAGTATATTACGGGACTCCTTAGATACGCAGTATTTT.

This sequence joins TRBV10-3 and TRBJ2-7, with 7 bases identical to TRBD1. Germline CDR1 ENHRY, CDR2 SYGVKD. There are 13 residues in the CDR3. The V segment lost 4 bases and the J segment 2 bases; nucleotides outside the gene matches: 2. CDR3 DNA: TGTGCCATCAGTGCCGGACAGGCCTACGAGCAGTACTTC. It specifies CAISAGQAYEQYF.

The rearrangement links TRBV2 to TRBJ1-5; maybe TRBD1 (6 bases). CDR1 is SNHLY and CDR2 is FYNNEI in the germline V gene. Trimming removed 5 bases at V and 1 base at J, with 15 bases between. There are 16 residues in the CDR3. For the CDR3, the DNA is TGTGCCAGCAGTCCTTCCGTGACAGGCAGCAATCAGCCCCAGCATTTT. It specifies CASSPSVTGSNQPQHF.

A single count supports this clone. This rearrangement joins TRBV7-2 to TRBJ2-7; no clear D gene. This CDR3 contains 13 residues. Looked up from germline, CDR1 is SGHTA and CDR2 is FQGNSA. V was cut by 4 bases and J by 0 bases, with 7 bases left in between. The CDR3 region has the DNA TGTGCCAGCAGCTCGCCTCCCTCCTACGAGCAGTACTTC. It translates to CASSSPPSYEQYF.

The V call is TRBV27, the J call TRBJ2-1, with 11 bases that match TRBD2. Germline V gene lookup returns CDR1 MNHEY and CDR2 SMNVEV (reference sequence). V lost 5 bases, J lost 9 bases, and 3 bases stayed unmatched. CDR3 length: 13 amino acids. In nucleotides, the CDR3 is TGTGCCAGCAGTCCCGGACTAGCGGGTGAGCAGTTCTTC. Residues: CASSPGLAGEQFF.

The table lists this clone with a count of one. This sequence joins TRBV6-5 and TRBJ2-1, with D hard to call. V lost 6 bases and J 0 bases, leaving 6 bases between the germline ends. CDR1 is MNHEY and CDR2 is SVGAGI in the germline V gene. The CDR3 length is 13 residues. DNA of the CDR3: TGTGCCAGCAGCCCAGTCTCCTACAATGAGCAGTTCTTC. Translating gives CASSPVSYNEQFF.

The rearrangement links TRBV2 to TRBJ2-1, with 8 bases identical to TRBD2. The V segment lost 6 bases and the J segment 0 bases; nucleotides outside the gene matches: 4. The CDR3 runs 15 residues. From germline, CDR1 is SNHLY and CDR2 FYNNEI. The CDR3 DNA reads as TGTGCCAGCAGGCCCAGCGGGAGCTCCTACAATGAGCAGTTCTTC. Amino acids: CASRPSGSSYNEQFF.

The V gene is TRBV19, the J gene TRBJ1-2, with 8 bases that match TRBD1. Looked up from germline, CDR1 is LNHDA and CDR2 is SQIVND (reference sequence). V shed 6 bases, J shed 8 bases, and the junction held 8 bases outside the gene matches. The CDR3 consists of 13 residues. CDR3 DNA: TGTGCCAGTAGCCTGGGACAGGTCGGGGGCTACACCTTC. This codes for CASSLGQVGGYTF.

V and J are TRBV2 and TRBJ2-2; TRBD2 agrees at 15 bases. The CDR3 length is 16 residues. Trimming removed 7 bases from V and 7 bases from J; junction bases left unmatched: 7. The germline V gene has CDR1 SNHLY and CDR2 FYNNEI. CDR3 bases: TGTGCCAGCACCGGACTAGCGGGAGGGCCCGTCGGGGAGCTGTTTTTT. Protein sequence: CASTGLAGGPVGELFF.